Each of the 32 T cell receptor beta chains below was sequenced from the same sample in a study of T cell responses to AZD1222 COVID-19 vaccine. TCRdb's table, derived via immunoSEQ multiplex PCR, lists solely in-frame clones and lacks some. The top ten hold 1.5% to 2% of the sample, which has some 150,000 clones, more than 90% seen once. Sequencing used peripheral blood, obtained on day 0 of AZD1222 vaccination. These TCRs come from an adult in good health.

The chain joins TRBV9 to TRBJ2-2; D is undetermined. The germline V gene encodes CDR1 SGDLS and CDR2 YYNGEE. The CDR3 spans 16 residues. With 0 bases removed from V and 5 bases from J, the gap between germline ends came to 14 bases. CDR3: CASSVGVALGTGELFF. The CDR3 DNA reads TGTGCCAGCAGCGTAGGTGTAGCCCTGGGGACCGGGGAGCTGTTTTTT.

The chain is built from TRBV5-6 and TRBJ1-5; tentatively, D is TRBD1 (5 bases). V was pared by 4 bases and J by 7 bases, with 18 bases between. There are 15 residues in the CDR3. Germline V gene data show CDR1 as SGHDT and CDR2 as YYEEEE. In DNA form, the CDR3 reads TGTGCCAGCAGCCTCCTGGGGCAGGGCGGACAGCCCCAGCATTTT. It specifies CASSLLGQGGQPQHF.

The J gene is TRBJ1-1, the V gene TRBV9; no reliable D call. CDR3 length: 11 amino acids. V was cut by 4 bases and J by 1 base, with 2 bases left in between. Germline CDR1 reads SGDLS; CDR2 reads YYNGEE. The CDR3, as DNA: TGTGCCAGCAGCTCGAACACTGAAGCTTTCTTT. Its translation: CASSSNTEAFF.

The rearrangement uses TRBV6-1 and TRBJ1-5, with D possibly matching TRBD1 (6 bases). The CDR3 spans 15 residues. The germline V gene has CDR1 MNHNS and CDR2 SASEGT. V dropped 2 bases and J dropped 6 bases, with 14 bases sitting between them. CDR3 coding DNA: TGTGCCAGCAGTGAAAGGGGGACATCAGGTCAGCCCCAGCATTTT. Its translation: CASSERGTSGQPQHF.

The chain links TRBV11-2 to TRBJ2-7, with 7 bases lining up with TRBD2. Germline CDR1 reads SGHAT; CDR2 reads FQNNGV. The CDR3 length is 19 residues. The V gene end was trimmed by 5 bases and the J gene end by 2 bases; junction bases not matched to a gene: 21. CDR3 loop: CASSHTRYQASGDTYEQYF. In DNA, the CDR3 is TGTGCCAGCAGCCATACACGTTACCAGGCTAGCGGAGATACCTACGAGCAGTACTTC.

CDR3 nucleotide sequence: TGTGCCAGCAGTGGGCGACAGGCATTTAGCACAGATACGCAGTATTTT. This translates into CASSGRQAFSTDTQYF. The chain carries TRBV6-1 and TRBJ2-3; D may be TRBD1 (6 bases). Per the germline V gene, CDR1 is MNHNS and CDR2 is SASEGT. The CDR3 is 16 residues long. V was clipped by 4 bases and J by 0 bases, with 14 bases between them.

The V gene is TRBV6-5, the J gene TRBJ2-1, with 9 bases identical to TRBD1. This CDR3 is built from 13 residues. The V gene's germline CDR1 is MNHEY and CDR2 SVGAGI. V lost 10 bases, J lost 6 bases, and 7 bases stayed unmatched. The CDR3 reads CATERTGVNEQFF. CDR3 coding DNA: TGTGCCACCGAGAGGACAGGGGTCAATGAGCAGTTCTTC.

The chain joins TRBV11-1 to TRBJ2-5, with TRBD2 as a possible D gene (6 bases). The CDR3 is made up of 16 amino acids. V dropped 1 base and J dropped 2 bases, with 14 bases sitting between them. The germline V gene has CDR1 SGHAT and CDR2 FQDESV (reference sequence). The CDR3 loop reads CASSLGSTSKQETQYF. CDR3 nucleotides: TGTGCCAGCAGCTTAGGATCGACTAGTAAACAAGAGACCCAGTACTTC.

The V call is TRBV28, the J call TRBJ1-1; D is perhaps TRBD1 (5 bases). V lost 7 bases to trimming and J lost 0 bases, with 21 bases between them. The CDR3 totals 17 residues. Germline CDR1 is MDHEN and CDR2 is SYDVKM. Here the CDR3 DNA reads TGTGCCAGCACCCAGGGAGGATCCAATCCCATGAACACTGAAGCTTTCTTT. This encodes CASTQGGSNPMNTEAFF.

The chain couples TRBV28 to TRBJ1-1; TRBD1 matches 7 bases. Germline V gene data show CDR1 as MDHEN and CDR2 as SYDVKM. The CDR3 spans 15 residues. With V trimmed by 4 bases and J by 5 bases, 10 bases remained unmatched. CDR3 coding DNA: TGTGCCAGCAGTTCTGGTGGACAGGAGAGAACTGAAGCTTTCTTT. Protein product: CASSSGGQERTEAFF.

CDR3 sequence reads: CASSPGSGESYNEQFF. Here the CDR3 DNA reads TGTGCCAGCAGCCCCGGTTCTGGGGAGTCCTACAATGAGCAGTTCTTC. This chain uses TRBV7-9 with TRBJ2-1; D might be TRBD2 (5 bases). CDR1 and CDR2 (germline): SEHNR, FQNEAQ (reference sequence). The CDR3 is 16 residues long. V was pared by 5 bases and J by 1 base, with 15 bases between.

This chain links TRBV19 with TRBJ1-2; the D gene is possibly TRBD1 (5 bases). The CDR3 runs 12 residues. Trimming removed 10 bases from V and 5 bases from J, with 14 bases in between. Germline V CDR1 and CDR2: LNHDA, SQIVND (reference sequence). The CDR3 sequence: CATSRGGYGYTF. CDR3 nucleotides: TGTGCCACCAGTAGGGGAGGATATGGCTACACCTTC.

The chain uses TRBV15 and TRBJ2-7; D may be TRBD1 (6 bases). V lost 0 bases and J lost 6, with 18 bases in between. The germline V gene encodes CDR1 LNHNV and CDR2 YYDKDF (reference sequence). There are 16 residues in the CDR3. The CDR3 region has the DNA TGTGCCACCAGCAGAGATCTGTTACAGGGTGGGGCCGAGCAGTACTTC. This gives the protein CATSRDLLQGGAEQYF.

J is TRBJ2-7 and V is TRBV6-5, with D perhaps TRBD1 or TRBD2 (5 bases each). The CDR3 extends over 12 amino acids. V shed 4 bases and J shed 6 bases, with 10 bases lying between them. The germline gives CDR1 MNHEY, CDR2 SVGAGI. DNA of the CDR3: TGTGCCAGCAGTTCGGGACGTACCGAGCAGTACTTC. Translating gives CASSSGRTEQYF.

The CDR3 loop is CASSPADGSLYGYTF. DNA for the CDR3: TGTGCCAGCAGCCCCGCCGACGGGTCTCTCTATGGCTACACCTTC. The chain joins TRBV7-2 to TRBJ1-2; D is undetermined. V lost 5 bases, J lost 4 bases, and 17 bases lay in between. The length of the CDR3 is 15 residues. Germline loops: CDR1 SGHTA, CDR2 FQGNSA.

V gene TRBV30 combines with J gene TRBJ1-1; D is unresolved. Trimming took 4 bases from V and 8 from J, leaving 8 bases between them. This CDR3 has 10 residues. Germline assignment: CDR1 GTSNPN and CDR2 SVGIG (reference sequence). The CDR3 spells CAWTRLEAFF. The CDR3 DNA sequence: TGTGCCTGGACTCGACTCGAAGCTTTCTTT.

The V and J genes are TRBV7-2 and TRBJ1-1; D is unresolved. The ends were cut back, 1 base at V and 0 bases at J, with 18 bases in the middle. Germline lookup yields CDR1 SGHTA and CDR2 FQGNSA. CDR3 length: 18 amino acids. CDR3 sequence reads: CASSLGPVLTGMNTEAFF. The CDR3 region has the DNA TGTGCCAGCAGCTTAGGCCCCGTCCTAACTGGGATGAACACTGAAGCTTTCTTT.

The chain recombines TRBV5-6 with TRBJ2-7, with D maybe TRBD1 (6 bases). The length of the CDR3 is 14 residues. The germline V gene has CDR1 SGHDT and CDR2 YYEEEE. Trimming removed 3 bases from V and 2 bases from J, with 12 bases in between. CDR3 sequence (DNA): TGTGCCAGCAGCTCCGGGACAACCACCTACGAGCAGTACTTC. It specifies CASSSGTTTYEQYF.

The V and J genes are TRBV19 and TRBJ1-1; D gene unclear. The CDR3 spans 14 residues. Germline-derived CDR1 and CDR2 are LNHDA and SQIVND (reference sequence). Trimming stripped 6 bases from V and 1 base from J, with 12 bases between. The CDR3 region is CASSPLRENTEAFF. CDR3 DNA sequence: TGTGCCAGTAGCCCCCTCAGAGAGAACACTGAAGCTTTCTTT. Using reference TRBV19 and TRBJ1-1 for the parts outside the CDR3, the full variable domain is DGGITQSPKYLFRKEGQNVTLSCEQNLNHDAMYWYRQDPGQGLRLIYYSQIVNDFQKGDIAEGYSVSREKKESFPLTVTSAQKNPTAFYLCASSPLRENTEAFFGQGTRLTVV.

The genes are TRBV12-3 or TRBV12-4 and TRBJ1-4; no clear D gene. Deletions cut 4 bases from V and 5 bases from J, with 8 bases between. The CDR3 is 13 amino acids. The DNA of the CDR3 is TGTGCCAGCAGTTGGGGTGGAAATGAAAAACTGTTTTTT. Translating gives CASSWGGNEKLFF.

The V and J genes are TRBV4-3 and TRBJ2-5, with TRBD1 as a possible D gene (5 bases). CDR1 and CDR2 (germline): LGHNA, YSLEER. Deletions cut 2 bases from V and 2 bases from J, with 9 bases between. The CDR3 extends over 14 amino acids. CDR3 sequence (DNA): TGCGCCAGCAGCCAAAGGGGCCTACAAGAGACCCAGTACTTC. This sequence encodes CASSQRGLQETQYF.

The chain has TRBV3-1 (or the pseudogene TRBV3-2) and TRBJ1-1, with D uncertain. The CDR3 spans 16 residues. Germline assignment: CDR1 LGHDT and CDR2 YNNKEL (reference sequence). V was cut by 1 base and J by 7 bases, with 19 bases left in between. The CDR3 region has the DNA TGTGCCAGCAGCCAAGGTCTGGCGGGTTCGGGTGGTGAAGCTTTCTTT. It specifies CASSQGLAGSGGEAFF.

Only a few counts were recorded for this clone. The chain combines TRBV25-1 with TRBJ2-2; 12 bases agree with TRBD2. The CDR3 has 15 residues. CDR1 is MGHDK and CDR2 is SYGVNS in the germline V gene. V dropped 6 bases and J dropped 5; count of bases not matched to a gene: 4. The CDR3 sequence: CASRTSGRDTGELFF. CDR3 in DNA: TGTGCCAGCAGGACTAGCGGGAGAGATACCGGGGAGCTGTTTTTT.

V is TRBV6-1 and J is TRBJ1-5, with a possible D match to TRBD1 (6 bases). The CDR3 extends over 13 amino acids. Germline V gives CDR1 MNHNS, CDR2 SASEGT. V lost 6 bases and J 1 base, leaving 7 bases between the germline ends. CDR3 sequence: CASRGQSNQPQHF. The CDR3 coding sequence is TGTGCCAGCAGGGGACAAAGCAATCAGCCCCAGCATTTT.

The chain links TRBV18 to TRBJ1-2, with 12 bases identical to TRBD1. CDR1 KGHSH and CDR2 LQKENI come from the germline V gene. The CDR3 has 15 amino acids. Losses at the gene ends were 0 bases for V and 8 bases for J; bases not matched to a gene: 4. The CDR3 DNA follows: TGTGCCAGCTCACCACCGGGACAGGGGGCGAGAGGCTACACCTTC. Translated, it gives CASSPPGQGARGYTF.

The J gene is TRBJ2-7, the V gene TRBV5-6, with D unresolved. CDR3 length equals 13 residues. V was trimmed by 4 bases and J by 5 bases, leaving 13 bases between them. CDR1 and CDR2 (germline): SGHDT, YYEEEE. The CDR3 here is CASSNPQGNEQYF. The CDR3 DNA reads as TGTGCCAGCAGCAACCCCCAAGGCAACGAGCAGTACTTC. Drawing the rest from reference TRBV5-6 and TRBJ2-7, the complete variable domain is DAGVTQSPTHLIKTRGQQVTLRCSPKSGHDTVSWYQQALGQGPQFIFQYYEEEERQRGNFPDRFSGHQFPNYSSELNVNALLLGDSALYLCASSNPQGNEQYFGPGTRLTVT.

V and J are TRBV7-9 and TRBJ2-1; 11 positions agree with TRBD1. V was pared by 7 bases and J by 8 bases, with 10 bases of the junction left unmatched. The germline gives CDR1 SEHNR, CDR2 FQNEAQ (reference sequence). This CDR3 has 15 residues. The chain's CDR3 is CASISGTGGFHEQFF. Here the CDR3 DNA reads TGTGCCAGCATCTCCGGGACAGGGGGGTTCCATGAGCAGTTCTTC.

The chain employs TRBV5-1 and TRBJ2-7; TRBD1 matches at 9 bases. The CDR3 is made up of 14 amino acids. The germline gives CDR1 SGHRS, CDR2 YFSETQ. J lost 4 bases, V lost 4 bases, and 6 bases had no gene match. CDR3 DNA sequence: TGCGCCAGCAGCCAGGGACAGGGTCCTTACGAGCAGTACTTC. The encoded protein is CASSQGQGPYEQYF. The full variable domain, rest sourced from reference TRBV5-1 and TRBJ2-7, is KAGVTQTPRYLIKTRGQQVTLSCSPISGHRSVSWYQQTPGQGLQFLFEYFSETQRNKGNFPGRFSGRQFSNSRSEMNVSTLELGDSALYLCASSQGQGPYEQYFGPGTRLTVT.

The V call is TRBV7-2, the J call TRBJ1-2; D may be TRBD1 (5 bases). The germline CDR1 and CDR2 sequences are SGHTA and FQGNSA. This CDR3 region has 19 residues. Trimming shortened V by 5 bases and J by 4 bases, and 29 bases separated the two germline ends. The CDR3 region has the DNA TGTGCCAGCAGCCCAAGCGTCGTAGATCGGGGCCAGATCGGCTATGGCTACACCTTC. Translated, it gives CASSPSVVDRGQIGYGYTF.

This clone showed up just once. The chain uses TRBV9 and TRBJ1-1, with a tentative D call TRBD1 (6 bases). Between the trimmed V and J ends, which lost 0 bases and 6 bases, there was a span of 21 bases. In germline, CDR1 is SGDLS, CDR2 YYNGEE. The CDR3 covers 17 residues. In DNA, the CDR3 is TGTGCCAGCAGCGTAGGACTACAGGGATTCCTTCACGCTGAAGCTTTCTTT. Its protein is CASSVGLQGFLHAEAFF.

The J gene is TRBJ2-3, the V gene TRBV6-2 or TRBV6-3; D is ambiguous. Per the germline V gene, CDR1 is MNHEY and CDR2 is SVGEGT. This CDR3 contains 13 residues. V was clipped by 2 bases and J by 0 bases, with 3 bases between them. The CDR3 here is CASSYVSTDTQYF. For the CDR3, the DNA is TGTGCCAGCAGTTACGTGAGCACAGATACGCAGTATTTT.

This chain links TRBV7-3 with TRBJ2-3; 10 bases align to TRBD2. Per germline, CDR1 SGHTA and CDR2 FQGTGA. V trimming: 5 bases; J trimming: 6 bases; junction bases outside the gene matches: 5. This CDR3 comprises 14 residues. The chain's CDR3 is CASSESSGRDTQYF. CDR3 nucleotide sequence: TGTGCCAGCAGCGAGAGTAGCGGGAGGGATACGCAGTATTTT.